The 5 T cell receptor beta chains below come from one sample, sequenced in a study of regulatory T cells in long-lasting Graves disease. Relying on iRepertoire HTBI primers and Arm-PCR of CDR3 regions, the team built TCR beta libraries. TCRdb ran MiXCR on the multiplex PCR reads and lists one entry per CDR3 protein. The profile shows 390,000 or so distinct CDR3 sequences, over 9.5% of them singletons. Time point of the sample: newly diagnosed GD, antithyroid drugs for less than 3 months. Following extraction of RNA from PBMCs, that RNA was used to make the TCR library. These same data were also listed under a study on T cells in Graves' hyperthyroidism and ophthalmopathy.

This specimen was peripheral blood mononuclear cells (PBMCs), taken at new diagnosis, from a patient treated with antithyroid drugs. Source of these receptors: a young woman with Graves disease.

This clonotype was counted at least ten times. The CDR3 DNA reads as TGCAGTGCTAGGGGGACTAGCGGGAGGAGGACCTACGAGCAGTACTTC. Translation: CSARGTSGRRTYEQYF. V is TRBV20-1 and J is TRBJ2-7; 15 bases agree with TRBD2. The J segment lost 2 bases and the V segment lost 3 bases, leaving 5 bases of the junction unmatched. The CDR3 sequence is 16 residues long. Germline values: CDR1 DFQATT, CDR2 SNEGSKA (reference sequence).

This clonotype was found a few times. The chain employs TRBV7-6 and TRBJ2-6; a possible D gene is TRBD1 (5 bases). V was cut by 3 bases and J by 0 bases, with 18 bases left in between. Looked up from germline, CDR1 is SGHVS and CDR2 is FNYEAQ. This CDR3 comprises 19 residues. CDR3 sequence reads: CASSFVSRQGNSGANVLTF. CDR3 nucleotide sequence: TGTGCCAGCAGCTTCGTTTCGCGTCAGGGAAACTCTGGGGCCAACGTCCTGACTTTC.

Ten or more counts support this clonotype. V usage is TRBV29-1 and J usage is TRBJ2-3; maybe TRBD1 (6 bases). V gave up 3 bases and J gave up 5 bases, with 18 bases separating them. Looked up from germline, CDR1 is SQVTM and CDR2 is ANQGSEA. This CDR3 spans 15 amino acids. This CDR3 is CSVDRLGGAGDTQYF. The CDR3 region has the DNA TGCAGCGTTGATCGACTTGGGGGCGCGGGAGATACGCAGTATTTT.

This clonotype was found many times. The J gene is TRBJ2-7, the V gene TRBV20-1; D unresolved. Trimming took 6 bases from V and 5 from J, leaving 17 bases between them. Germline V gene sequence: CDR1 DFQATT, CDR2 SNEGSKA (reference sequence). This CDR3 spans 13 amino acids. CDR3 protein: CSALRRLPHEQYF. CDR3 DNA sequence: TGCAGTGCGCTCCGGCGTCTCCCTCACGAGCAGTACTTC.

This clonotype was detected ten times or more. This rearrangement joins TRBV7-2 to TRBJ1-1; no clear D gene. Looked up from germline, CDR1 is SGHTA and CDR2 is FQGNSA. Trimming removed 5 bases from V and 0 bases from J, with 10 bases in between. The CDR3 sequence is 14 residues long. This chain's CDR3 is CASSPTPLNTEAFF. CDR3 bases: TGTGCCAGCAGCCCGACACCCCTGAACACTGAAGCTTTCTTT. Drawing the rest from reference TRBV7-2 and TRBJ1-1, the complete variable domain is GAGVSQSPSNKVTEKGKDVELRCDPISGHTALYWYRQSLGQGLEFLIYFQGNSAPDKSGLPSDRFSAERTGGSVSTLTIQRTQQEDSAVYLCASSPTPLNTEAFFGQGTRLTVV.